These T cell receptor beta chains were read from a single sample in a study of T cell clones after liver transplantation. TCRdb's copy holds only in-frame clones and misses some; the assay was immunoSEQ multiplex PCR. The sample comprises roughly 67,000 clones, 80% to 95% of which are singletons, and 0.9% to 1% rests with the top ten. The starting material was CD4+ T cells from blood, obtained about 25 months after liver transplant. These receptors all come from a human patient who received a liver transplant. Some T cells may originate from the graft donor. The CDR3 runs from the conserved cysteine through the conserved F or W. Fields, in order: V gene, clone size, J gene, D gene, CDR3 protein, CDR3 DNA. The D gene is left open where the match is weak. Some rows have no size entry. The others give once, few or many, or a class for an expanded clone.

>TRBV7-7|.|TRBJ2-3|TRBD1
CASSTGTGGTDTQYF
TGTGCTAGCAGCACCGGGACAGGGGGCACAGATACGCAGTATTTT
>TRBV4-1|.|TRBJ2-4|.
CASSQLGLLLAKNIQYF
TGCGCCAGCAGCCAACTAGGACTGTTATTAGCCAAAAACATTCAGTACTTC
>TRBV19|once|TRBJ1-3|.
CASEQGFRNTIYF
TGTGCCAGCGAACAGGGTTTTCGAAACACCATATATTTT
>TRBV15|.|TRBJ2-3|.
CATSRDRPMGRTDTQYF
TGTGCCACCAGCAGAGATCGCCCGATGGGGCGAACAGATACGCAGTATTTT
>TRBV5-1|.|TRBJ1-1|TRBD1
CASSLERGTGSAFF
TGCGCCAGCAGCCTGGAGCGGGGGACAGGGTCGGCTTTCTTT
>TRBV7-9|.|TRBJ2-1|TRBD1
CASSRQGVTYNEQFF
TGTGCCAGCAGCCGACAGGGGGTGACGTACAATGAGCAGTTCTTC
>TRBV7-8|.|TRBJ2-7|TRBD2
CASSAVAGGSYEQYF
TGTGCCAGCAGCGCCGTCGCGGGAGGGTCCTACGAGCAGTACTTC
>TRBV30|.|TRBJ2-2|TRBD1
CAWSRGTGELFF
TGTGCCTGGAGCAGGGGGACCGGGGAGCTGTTTTTT
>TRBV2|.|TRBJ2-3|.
CSWELGYTDTQYF
TGTTCGTGGGAGTTAGGTTATACAGATACGCAGTATTTT
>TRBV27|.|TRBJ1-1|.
CASRLSGQMRTEAFF
TGTGCCAGCAGGCTATCGGGACAAATGAGGACTGAAGCTTTCTTT
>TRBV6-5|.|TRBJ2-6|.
CASRPDPGANVLTF
TGTGCCAGCAGACCCGATCCTGGGGCCAACGTCCTGACTTTC
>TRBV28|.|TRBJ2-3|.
CASSIRDGRISTDTQYF
TGTGCCAGCAGTATACGGGACGGACGAATAAGCACAGATACGCAGTATTTT
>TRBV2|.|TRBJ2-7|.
CASSESPGLQYEQYF
TGTGCCAGCAGTGAATCCCCAGGGCTGCAATATGAGCAGTACTTC
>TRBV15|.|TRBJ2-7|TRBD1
CATTEDRPTYEQYF
TGTGCCACCACAGAGGACAGGCCGACCTACGAGCAGTACTTC